The rows below give T cell receptor beta chains drawn from one sample of a study of blood T cell repertoires in COVID-19. Assay used: immunoSEQ multiplex PCR; TCRdb lists only in-frame clones, some missing. The repertoire includes about 240,000 clones, about 90% of them detected once, and approximately 7.9% sits in the top ten. The sequenced material came from peripheral blood. The source is a man aged 60 to 75 who had recovered from COVID-19. Each CDR3 is given with its conserved first and last residue.

v_gene	j_gene	CDR3aa
TRBV5-1	TRBJ2-3	CASSLLTGGVSQYF
TRBV6-5	TRBJ2-6	CASSSTFGGANVLTF
TRBV5-4	TRBJ1-1	CASSRGQTTEAFF
TRBV10-3	TRBJ1-2	CAISGPGTGVTNYGYTF
TRBV19	TRBJ1-3	CASSIPSSSGNTIYF
TRBV6-5	TRBJ1-6	CASTSGLLGYSPLHF
TRBV9	TRBJ2-1	CASSVAGTALNEQFF
TRBV5-1	TRBJ2-3	CASSLVAGHTDTQYF
TRBV28	TRBJ1-4	CASVTQGKGKEKLFF
TRBV19	TRBJ2-6	CASTRQVWGANVLTF